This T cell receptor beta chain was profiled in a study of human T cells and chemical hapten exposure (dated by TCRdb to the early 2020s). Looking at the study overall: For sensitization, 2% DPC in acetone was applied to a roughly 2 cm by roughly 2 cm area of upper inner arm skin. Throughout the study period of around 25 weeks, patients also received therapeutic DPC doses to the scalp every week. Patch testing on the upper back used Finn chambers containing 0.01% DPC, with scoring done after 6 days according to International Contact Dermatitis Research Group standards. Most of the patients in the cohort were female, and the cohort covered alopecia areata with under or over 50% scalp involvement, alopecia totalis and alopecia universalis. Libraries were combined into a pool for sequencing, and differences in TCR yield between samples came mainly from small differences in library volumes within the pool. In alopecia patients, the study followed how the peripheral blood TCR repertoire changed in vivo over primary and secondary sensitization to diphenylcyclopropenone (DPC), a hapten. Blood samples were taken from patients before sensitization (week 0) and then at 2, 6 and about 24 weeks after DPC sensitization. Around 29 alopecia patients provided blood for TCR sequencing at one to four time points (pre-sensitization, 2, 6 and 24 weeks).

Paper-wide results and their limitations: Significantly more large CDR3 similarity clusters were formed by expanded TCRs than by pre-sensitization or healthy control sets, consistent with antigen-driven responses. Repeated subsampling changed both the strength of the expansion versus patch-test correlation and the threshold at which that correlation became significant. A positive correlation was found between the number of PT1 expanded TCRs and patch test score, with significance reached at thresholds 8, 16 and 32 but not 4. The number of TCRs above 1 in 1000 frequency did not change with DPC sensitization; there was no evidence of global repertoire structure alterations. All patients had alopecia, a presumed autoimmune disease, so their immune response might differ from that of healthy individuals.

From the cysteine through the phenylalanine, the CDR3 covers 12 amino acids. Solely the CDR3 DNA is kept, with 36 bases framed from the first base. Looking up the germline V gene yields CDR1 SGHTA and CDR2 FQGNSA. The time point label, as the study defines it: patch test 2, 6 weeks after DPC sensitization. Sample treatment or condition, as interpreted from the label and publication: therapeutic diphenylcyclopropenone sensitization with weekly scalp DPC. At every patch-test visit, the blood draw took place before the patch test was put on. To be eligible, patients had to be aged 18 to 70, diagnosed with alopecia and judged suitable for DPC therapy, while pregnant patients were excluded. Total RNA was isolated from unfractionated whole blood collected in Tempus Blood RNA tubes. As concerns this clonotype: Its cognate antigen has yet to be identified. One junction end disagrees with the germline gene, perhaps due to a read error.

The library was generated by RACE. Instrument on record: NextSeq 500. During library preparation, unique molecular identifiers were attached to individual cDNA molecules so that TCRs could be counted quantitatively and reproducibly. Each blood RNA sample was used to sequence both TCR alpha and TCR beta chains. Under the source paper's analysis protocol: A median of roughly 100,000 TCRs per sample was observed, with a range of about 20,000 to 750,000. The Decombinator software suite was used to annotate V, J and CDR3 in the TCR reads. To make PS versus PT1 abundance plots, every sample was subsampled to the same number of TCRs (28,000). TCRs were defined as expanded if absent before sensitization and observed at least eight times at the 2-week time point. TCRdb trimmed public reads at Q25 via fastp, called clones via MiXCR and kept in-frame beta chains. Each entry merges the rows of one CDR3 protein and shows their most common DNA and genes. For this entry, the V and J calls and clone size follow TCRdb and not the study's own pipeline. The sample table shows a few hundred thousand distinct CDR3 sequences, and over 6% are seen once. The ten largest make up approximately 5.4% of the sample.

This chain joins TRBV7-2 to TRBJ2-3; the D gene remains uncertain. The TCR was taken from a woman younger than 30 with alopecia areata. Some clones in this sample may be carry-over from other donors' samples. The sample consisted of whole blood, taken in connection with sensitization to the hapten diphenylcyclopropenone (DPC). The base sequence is TGTTCCAGCAGCTTATCGACGGATACGCAGTATTTT. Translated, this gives CSSSLSTDTQYF.